In this sample, the clone carrying this T cell receptor beta chain turned up a few times. The time point here: peripheral blood 6 weeks after treatment start. The data were taken from a study of PD-L1 blockade in urothelial cancer. About the study: Patients began atezolizumab, 1,200 mg intravenously every 3 weeks, in the mid-2010s. Prior chemotherapy regimens per patient numbered 0 to 3.

Data came from immunoSEQ multiplex PCR; TCRdb stores just in-frame clones and leaves some out. The sample comprises 35,000 to 50,000 clones, about four fifths of which are singletons, and roughly 15% rests with the top ten. This specimen was PBMCs, taken around atezolizumab (anti-PD-L1) treatment. This TCR was sampled from a man in his sixties with urothelial cancer.

CDR3 sequence: CATSRGQGALSYNSPLHF. The CDR3 coding sequence is TGTGCCACCAGCAGAGGTCAGGGGGCTTTGTCCTATAATTCACCCCTCCACTTT. The rearrangement uses TRBV15 and TRBJ1-6; TRBD1 aligns across 8 bases. The germline gives CDR1 LNHNV, CDR2 YYDKDF (reference sequence). The CDR3 length is 18 residues. J gave up 1 base and V 1 base, and 6 bases lay outside the gene matches.